This TCR beta chain was identified in a study of blood T cell repertoires in COVID-19. About the research overall: Samples representing acute and convalescent COVID-19 were sourced from the United States, Italy and Spain. T cells, B-cell-depleted T cells, or PBMCs provided the cDNA or gDNA that served as material.

Per the study methods: Reference gene primer amplification yielded estimated nucleated cell counts. Profiled with immunoSEQ multiplex PCR; TCRdb holds only in-frame clones, not every one. That table gives V, J and clone size, and the DNA gave D and trimming. Of 370,000 or so clones in the sample, over 75% were seen once. CDR3 length: 14 amino acids. The ends were cut back, 7 bases at V and 8 bases at J, with 18 bases in the middle. Germline CDR1 is LGHDT and CDR2 is YNNKEL (reference sequence). Cohorts were assigned according to the clinical history that participants reported. Sequenced input: PBMCs or T cells enriched from blood (not recorded which). The TCR was taken from a man younger than 40 who had recovered from COVID-19. The chain uses TRBV3-1 (or the pseudogene TRBV3-2) and TRBJ2-1; possibly TRBD1 for D (6 bases). CDR3 bases: TGTGCCAGCAACCGGGACAATTTATTCCATGAGCAGTTCTTC. This translates into CASNRDNLFHEQFF.